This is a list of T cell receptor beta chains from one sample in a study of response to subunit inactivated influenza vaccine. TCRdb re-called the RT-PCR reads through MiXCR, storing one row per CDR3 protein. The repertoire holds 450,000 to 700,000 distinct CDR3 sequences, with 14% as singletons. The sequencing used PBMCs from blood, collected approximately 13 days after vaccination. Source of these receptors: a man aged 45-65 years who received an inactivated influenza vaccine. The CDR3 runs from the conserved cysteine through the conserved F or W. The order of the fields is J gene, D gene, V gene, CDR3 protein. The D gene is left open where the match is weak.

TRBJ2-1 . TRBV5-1 CASSLSRVYDEQFF
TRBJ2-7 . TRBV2 CASKPVLHEQYF
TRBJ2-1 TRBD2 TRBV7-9 CASSPRLARSSYNEQFF
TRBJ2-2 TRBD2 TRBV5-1 CASSLTTSAGLFELFF
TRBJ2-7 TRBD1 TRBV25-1 CASSTTGRVDF
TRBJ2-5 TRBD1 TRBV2 CASSLRGLQETQYF
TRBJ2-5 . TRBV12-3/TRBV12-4 CASSLTGAEQETQYF
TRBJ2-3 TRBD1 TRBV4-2 CASSQPGQGPDTQYF
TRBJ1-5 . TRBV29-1 CSVGSRIGPQHF
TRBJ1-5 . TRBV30 CAWRHSNQPQHF
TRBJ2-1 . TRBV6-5 CASSYSEGSSYNEQFF
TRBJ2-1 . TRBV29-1 CSVARDANEQFF
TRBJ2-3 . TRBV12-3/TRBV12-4 CASSLAGRRGGDTQYF
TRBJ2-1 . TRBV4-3 CASSHRLYDEQFF
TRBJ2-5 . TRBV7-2 CASSLNLGTQYF
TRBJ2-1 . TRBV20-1 CSAVRDPGDVGQFF
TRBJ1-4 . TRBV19 CASSDLDEKLFF
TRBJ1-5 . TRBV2 CASRRGRNQPQHF
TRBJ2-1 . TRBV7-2 CASSSLGTGFFYNEQFF
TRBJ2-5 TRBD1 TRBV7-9 CASSPRGPETQYF
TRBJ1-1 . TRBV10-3 CAIRTALNTEAFF
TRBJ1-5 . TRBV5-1 CASSVGPSGQPQHF
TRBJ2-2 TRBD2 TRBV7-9 CASSLTGGPSGELFF
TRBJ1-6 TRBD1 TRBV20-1 CSASMTGNNSPLHF
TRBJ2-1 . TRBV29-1 CSVAGVGEQFF
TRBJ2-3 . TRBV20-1 CSARRNAEDTQYF
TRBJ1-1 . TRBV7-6 CASSLVHPTEAFF
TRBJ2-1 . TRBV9 CASSVEVRSYNEQFF
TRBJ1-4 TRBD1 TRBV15 CATSNDRGNEKLFF
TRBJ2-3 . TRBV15 CATSRDMKAPGTQYF
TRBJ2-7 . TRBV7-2 CASRRDLNYEQYF
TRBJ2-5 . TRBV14 CASSRWDGQETQYF
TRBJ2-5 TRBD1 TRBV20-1 CSASGTGNLYQETQYF
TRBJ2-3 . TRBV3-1 CASSQSGGADTQYF
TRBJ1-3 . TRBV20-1 CSASKDSGNTIYF
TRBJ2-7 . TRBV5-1 CASSLGFGQTYEQYF
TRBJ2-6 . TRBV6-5 CASSYRELSGANVLTF
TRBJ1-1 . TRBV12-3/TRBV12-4 CASSLVQGWTEAFF
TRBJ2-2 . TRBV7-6 CASSFPPGTGELFF
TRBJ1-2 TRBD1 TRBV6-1 CASSSGTATLGYTF
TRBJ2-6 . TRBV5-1 CASSLVAGGANVLTF
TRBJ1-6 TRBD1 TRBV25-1 CASSATQTGTVFTRGSYNSPLHF
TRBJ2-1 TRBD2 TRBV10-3 CAISERGSYNEQFF
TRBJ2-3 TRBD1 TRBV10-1 CASSPTGVNTDTQYF
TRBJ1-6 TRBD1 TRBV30 CAWSRTGNSPLHF
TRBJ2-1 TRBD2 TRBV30 CAWSVPGLVTYNEQFF
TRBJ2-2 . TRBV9 CASSVGRGLDGELFF
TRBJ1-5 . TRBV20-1 CSARSGSSNQPQHF
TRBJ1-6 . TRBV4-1 CASSQDRPVNPGSPLHF
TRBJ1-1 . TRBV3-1 CASSQGARTEAFF
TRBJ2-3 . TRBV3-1 CASSQEPTTRGGPTDTQYF